This TCR beta chain comes out of a study of PD-L1 blockade in urothelial cancer. Time point reported: pretreatment peripheral blood. Here immunoSEQ multiplex PCR was the method, and the copy in TCRdb shows in-frame clones only, minus some. The table includes under 80,000 clones, roughly 80% detected once. The junction had 8 bases not matched to a gene; V was cut back by 4 bases and J by 2 bases. CDR3 size: 15 residues. Germline CDR1 is SGHNT and CDR2 is YYREEE (reference sequence). Here the sequenced sample was PBMCs, taken around atezolizumab (anti-PD-L1) treatment. This sequence originates from a man aged 70-80 years with urothelial cancer. The rearrangement uses TRBV5-4 and TRBJ2-7; TRBD2 matches at 8 bases. CDR3 nucleotides: TGTGCCAGCAGCCCAAGCGGGGGACTTACCTACGAGCAGTACTTC. This codes for CASSPSGGLTYEQYF.